These 6 T cell receptor beta chains originate from one sample sequenced in a study of cytomegalovirus exposure and HLA in healthy donors. The PCR had 60 Vbeta and 13 Jbeta primers. Some clones are missing from TCRdb's copy, which holds only in-frame ones; the method was immunoSEQ multiplex PCR. The sample shows about 130,000 clones, 60% to 80% of them seen only once. The specimen sequenced was PBMCs. The receptors come from a man aged 50-60 years in good health and CMV-seronegative.

This CDR3 is CASRNQNEKLFF. CDR3 DNA: TGTGCCAGCAGAAACCAGAATGAAAAACTGTTTTTT. The rearrangement links TRBV28 to TRBJ1-4; D not resolved. Trimming removed 6 bases from V and 5 bases from J, with 7 bases in between. The CDR3 length is 12 residues. CDR1 MDHEN and CDR2 SYDVKM come from the germline V gene.

Regarding this clone: One junction end does not reproduce the germline sequence, and a read error may be involved. The V and J genes are TRBV7-8 and TRBJ2-1, with a weak D call TRBD2 (5 bases). The CDR3 has 15 amino acids. Germline V gene data show CDR1 as SGHVS and CDR2 as FQNEAQ. The CDR3 region is CASSLAAATYNEQFF. The CDR3 nucleotides read TGTGCCAGCAGCCTAGCAGCGGCGACCTACAATGAGCAGTTCTTC.

The chain carries TRBV5-6 and TRBJ1-4; TRBD1 is a possible D gene (5 bases). With 0 bases removed from V and 0 bases from J, the gap between germline ends came to 12 bases. Germline V CDR1 and CDR2: SGHDT, YYEEEE. CDR3 length equals 17 residues. This chain's CDR3 is CASSLAPDSATNEKLFF. The CDR3 DNA reads TGTGCCAGCAGCTTGGCCCCCGACAGTGCAACTAATGAAAAACTGTTTTTT.

V usage is TRBV4-3 and J usage is TRBJ1-4; 8 bases line up with TRBD1. V shed 3 bases, J shed 0 bases, and the junction held 18 bases outside the gene matches. CDR1 and CDR2 from the germline V gene are LGHNA and YSLEER. This CDR3 has 21 residues. CDR3 sequence reads: CASSQKILPGTGFSTNEKLFF. As DNA, the CDR3 is TGCGCCAGCAGCCAGAAGATTTTACCCGGGACAGGTTTTTCAACTAATGAAAAACTGTTTTTT.

The chain joins TRBV20-1 to TRBJ1-1, with TRBD1 identical over 8 bases. The V and J ends lost 5 bases and 7 bases, in that order; junction bases with no gene match: 3. This CDR3 comprises 11 residues. Germline CDR1 and CDR2: DFQATT and SNEGSKA (reference sequence). The CDR3 region is CSAQDRGEAFF. CDR3 DNA sequence: TGCAGTGCTCAAGACAGGGGTGAAGCTTTCTTT.

V gene TRBV18 combines with J gene TRBJ2-3; D is possibly TRBD1 (5 bases). V was cut by 3 bases and J by 4 bases, with 8 bases left in between. CDR1 and CDR2 (germline): KGHSH, LQKENI. The CDR3 totals 13 residues. CDR3 in DNA: TGTGCCAGCTCACCTCCAGGGTCAGATACGCAGTATTTT. Translating gives CASSPPGSDTQYF. The variable domain in full, completed from reference TRBV18 and TRBJ2-3, reads NAGVMQNPRHLVRRRGQEARLRCSPMKGHSHVYWYRQLPEEGLKFMVYLQKENIIDESGMPKERFSAEFPKEGPSILRIQQVVRGDSAAYFCASSPPGSDTQYFGPGTRLTVL.